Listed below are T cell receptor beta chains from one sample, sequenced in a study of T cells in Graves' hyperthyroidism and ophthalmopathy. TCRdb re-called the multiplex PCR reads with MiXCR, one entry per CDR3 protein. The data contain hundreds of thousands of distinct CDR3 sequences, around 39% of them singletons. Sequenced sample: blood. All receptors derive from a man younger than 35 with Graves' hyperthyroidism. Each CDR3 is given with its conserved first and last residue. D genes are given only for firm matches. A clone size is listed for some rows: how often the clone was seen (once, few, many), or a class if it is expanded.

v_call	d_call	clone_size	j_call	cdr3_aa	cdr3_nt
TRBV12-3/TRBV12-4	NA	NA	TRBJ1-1	CASMELGDTEAFF	TGTGCCAGCATGGAACTGGGGGACACTGAAGCTTTCTTT
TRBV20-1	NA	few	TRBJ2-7	CSARGPAETFSYEQYF	TGCAGTGCTAGAGGCCCAGCGGAAACGTTTTCCTACGAGCAGTACTTC
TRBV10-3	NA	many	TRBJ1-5	CAISEGFRDRMNQPQHF	TGTGCCATCAGTGAAGGTTTTCGTGACAGGATGAATCAGCCCCAGCATTTT
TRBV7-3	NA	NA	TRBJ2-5	CASSQDLGVETQYF	TGCGCCAGCAGCCAAGATCTTGGGGTGGAGACCCAGTACTTC
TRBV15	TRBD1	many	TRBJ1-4	CATSSDPAGTGREKLFF	TGTGCCACCAGCAGCGATCCCGCCGGGACAGGGAGAGAAAAACTGTTTTTT
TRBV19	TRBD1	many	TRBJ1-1	CASSVDRGPEAFF	TGTGCCAGTAGTGTGGACAGGGGTCCCGAAGCTTTCTTT
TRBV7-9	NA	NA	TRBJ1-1	CASSPQGSMNTEAFF	TGTGCCAGCAGCCCACAGGGAAGCATGAACACTGAAGCTTTCTTT
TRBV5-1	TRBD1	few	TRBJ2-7	CASSGDYGTETYEQYF	TGCGCCAGCAGCGGAGACTACGGGACAGAGACCTACGAGCAGTACTTC
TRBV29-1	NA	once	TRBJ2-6	CSVGDGVLTF	TGCAGCGTTGGGGACGGCGTCCTGACTTTC
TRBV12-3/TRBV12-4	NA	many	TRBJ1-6	CASRNSNSPLHF	TGTGCCAGCCGGAATTCAAATTCACCCCTCCACTTT
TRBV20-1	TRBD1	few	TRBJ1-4	CSANDREAGEKLFF	TGCAGTGCCAATGACAGGGAGGCGGGCGAAAAACTGTTTTTT
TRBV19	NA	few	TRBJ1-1	CASSPWDLNGAFF	TGTGCCAGTAGTCCCTGGGACCTTAATGGCGCTTTCTTT
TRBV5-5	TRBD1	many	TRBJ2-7	CASRSGQGVEQYF	TGTGCCAGCAGGTCCGGACAGGGCGTCGAGCAGTACTTC
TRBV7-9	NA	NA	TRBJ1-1	CASSGQAMNTEAFF	TGTGCCAGCAGCGGCCAGGCGATGAACACTGAAGCTTTCTTT
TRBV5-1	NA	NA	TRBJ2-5	CASSFRQGKETQYF	TGCGCCAGCAGCTTTAGGCAGGGAAAAGAGACCCAGTACTTC
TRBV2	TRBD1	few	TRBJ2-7	CASSRNRGQGEQYF	TGTGCCAGCAGCCGGAACAGGGGGCAGGGGGAGCAGTACTTC
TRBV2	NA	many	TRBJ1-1	CASSTREGVDTEAFF	TGTGCCAGCAGTACCCGGGAGGGGGTGGACACTGAAGCTTTCTTT
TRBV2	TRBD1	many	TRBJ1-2	CASGGQVGYGYTF	TGTGCCAGCGGGGGACAGGTCGGCTATGGCTACACCTTC
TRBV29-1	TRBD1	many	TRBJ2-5	CSVLTGVVETQYF	TGCAGCGTCCTCACAGGGGTGGTGGAGACCCAGTACTTC
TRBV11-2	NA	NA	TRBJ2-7	CASSLNSGFYEQYF	TGTGCCAGCAGCTTAAATTCGGGGTTCTACGAGCAGTACTTC
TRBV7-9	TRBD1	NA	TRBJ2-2	CASSDRDRGDPGELFF	TGTGCCAGCAGCGACCGGGACAGGGGGGACCCCGGGGAGCTGTTTTTT
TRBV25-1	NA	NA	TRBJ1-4	CASSVEQGWEKLFF	TGTGCCAGCAGTGTGGAGCAGGGGTGGGAAAAACTGTTTTTT
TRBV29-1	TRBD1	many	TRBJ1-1	CSAVGQMNTEAFF	TGCAGCGCTGTGGGACAGATGAACACTGAAGCTTTCTTT
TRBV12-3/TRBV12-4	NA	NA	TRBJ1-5	CASSPMGDSNQPQHF	TGTGCCAGCAGTCCGATGGGGGATAGCAATCAGCCCCAGCATTTT
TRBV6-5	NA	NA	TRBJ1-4	CASSYSRGRNEKLFF	TGTGCCAGCAGTTACTCTAGAGGCCGCAATGAAAAACTGTTTTTT
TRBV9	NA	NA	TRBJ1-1	CASRGGDMNTEAFF	TGTGCCAGCAGGGGGGGCGATATGAACACTGAAGCTTTCTTT
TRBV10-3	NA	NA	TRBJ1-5	CASRDDQPQHF	TGTGCTAGTCGGGACGATCAGCCCCAGCATTTT
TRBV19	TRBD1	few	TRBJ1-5	CASRRGTEKNQPQHF	TGTGCCAGTAGGCGAGGGACAGAAAAAAATCAGCCCCAGCATTTT
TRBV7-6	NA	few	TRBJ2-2	CASSLTGGGTGELFF	TGTGCCAGCAGCCTGACTGGGGGAGGAACCGGGGAGCTGTTTTTT
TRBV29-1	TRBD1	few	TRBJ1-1	CSVEVLPGGGTEAFF	TGCAGCGTTGAAGTTCTCCCAGGGGGAGGTACTGAAGCTTTCTTT
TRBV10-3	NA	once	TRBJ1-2	CAISEYMAYGYTF	TGTGCCATCAGTGAGTACATGGCCTATGGCTACACCTTC
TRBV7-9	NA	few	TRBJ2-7	CASSADWDEQYF	TGTGCCAGCAGCGCAGATTGGGACGAGCAGTACTTC
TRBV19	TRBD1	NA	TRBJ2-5	CASSTPGQGMETQYF	TGTGCCAGTAGTACCCCTGGACAGGGTATGGAGACCCAGTACTTC
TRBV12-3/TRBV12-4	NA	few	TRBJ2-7	CASRRTARMWEQYF	TGTGCCAGCAGGAGGACTGCGCGGATGTGGGAGCAGTACTTC
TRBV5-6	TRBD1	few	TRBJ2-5	CASSWDSKETQYF	TGTGCCAGCAGTTGGGACAGTAAAGAGACCCAGTACTTC
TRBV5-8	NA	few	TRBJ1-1	CASSPGRFSEAFF	TGTGCCAGCAGCCCAGGAAGGTTCTCTGAAGCTTTCTTT
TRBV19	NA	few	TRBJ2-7	CASSAPGFSYEQYF	TGTGCCAGTAGTGCCCCAGGGTTCTCCTACGAGCAGTACTTC
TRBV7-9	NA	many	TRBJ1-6	CASSLGISPLHF	TGTGCCAGCAGCTTGGGAATTTCACCCCTCCACTTT
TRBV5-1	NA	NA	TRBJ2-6	CTSSLTASGANVLTF	TGCACCAGCAGCTTGACGGCCTCTGGGGCCAACGTCCTGACTTTC
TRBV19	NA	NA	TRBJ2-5	CASSIAGRQETQYF	TGTGCCAGTAGTATAGCGGGGAGGCAAGAGACCCAGTACTTC
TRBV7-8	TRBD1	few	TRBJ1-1	CASSRWTGDLTEAFF	TGTGCCAGCAGCCGCTGGACAGGGGATCTCACTGAAGCTTTCTTT
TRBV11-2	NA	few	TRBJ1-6	CASSLGGDYNSPLHF	TGTGCCAGCAGTCTGGGTGGGGATTATAATTCACCCCTCCACTTT
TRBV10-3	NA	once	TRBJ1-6	CAISEKGQAINSPLHF	TGTGCCATCAGTGAGAAGGGGCAGGCGATTAATTCACCCCTCCACTTT
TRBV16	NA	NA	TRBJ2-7	CASSQLDRDYEQHF	TGTGCCAGCAGCCAACTGGACAGGGACTACGAGCAGCACTTC
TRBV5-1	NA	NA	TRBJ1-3	CASAADGSGNTIYF	TGCGCCAGCGCCGCCGATGGCTCTGGAAACACCATATATTTT
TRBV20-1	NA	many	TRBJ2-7	CSARPGEQYF	TGCAGTGCGCGCCCCGGGGAGCAGTACTTC
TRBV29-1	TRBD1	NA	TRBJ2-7	CSGGQVHYEQYF	TGCAGCGGAGGACAGGTACACTACGAGCAGTACTTC
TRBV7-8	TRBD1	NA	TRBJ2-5	CAWGRGTDQETQYF	TGTGCCTGGGGTAGGGGGACAGACCAAGAGACCCAGTACTTC
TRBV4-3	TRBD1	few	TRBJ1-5	CASSQDREQPQHF	TGCGCCAGCAGCCAGGACAGGGAACAGCCCCAGCATTTT
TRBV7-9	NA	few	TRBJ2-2	CASSLGSLITGELFF	TGTGCCAGCAGCTTGGGCAGCCTGATCACCGGGGAGCTGTTTTTT
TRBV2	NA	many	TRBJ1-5	CASREDANQPQHF	TGTGCCAGCAGGGAGGACGCAAATCAGCCCCAGCATTTT
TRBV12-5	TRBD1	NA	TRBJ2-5	CASGLGTGGEETQYF	TGTGCTAGTGGTTTGGGGACAGGGGGCGAGGAGACCCAGTACTTC
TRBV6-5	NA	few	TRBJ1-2	CASSYSQGGGYTF	TGTGCCAGCAGTTACTCCCAAGGAGGAGGCTACACCTTC
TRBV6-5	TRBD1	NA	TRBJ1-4	CASSSPGQTNEKLFF	TGTGCCAGCAGTTCACCGGGACAGACAAATGAAAAACTGTTTTTT
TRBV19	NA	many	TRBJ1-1	CASSLTGLGTEAFF	TGTGCCAGTAGTCTAACAGGGTTGGGCACTGAAGCTTTCTTT
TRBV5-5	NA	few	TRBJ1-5	CASSNTGSNQPQHF	TGTGCCAGCAGCAACACAGGGTCCAATCAGCCCCAGCATTTT
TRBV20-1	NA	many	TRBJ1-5	CSASRAGDSNQPQHF	TGCAGTGCTAGTCGGGCAGGGGATAGCAATCAGCCCCAGCATTTT
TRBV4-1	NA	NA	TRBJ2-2	CASSQALVSGELFF	TGCGCCAGCAGCCAAGCACTGGTTAGCGGGGAGCTGTTTTTT
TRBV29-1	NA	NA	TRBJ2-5	CSPWPQETQYF	TGCAGCCCCTGGCCCCAAGAGACCCAGTACTTC
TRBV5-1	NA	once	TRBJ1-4	CASSLRGAPNEKLFF	TGCGCCAGCAGCTTACGGGGGGCCCCCAATGAAAAACTGTTTTTT